The clone carrying this T cell receptor beta chain was detected only a few times. Its target is not known. RNA transcripts yielded amplified TCR beta CDR3 regions. HTBI primers drove first-round RT-PCR of the TCR CDR3. TCRdb re-called the multiplex PCR reads through MiXCR, storing one row per CDR3 protein. This table holds some 500,000 distinct CDR3 sequences, approximately 16% found once. The data originate from a study of T cells in Graves' hyperthyroidism and ophthalmopathy. Findings and limits, study-wide: The majority of expanded thyroid clonotypes above 0.001 also appeared in blood.

Ophthalmopathy patients had moderate-to-severe active disease, CAS ≥3, NOSPECS ≥4, and disease duration under 3 months. Each 10 ml fresh peripheral blood draw supplied the PBMCs. The sequence came from a woman in her thirties with Graves' ophthalmopathy. Sequencing was performed on blood.

The CDR3 DNA sequence: TGTGCCAGCAGCTACGTAAGACTAGGCACGCAGTATTTT. It yields the protein CASSYVRLGTQYF. V and J are TRBV14 and TRBJ2-3; the D gene is possibly TRBD2 (6 bases). The V end lost 5 bases, the J end lost 9 bases, and 15 bases lay between the germline ends. The V gene's germline CDR1 is SGHDN and CDR2 FVKESK. This CDR3 is built from 13 residues.